The text below deals with one T cell receptor beta chain. Its antigen is undetermined. The data stem from a study of OX40 agonist ivuxolimab in advanced cancers. Sequencing used immunoSEQ multiplex PCR; TCRdb keeps in-frame clones, though not all of them. The table has around 25,000 clones, 84% seen once. V dropped 3 bases and J dropped 4 bases, with 14 bases sitting between them. The CDR3 runs to 15 residues. Germline V gene sequence: CDR1 SGHNT, CDR2 YYREEE (reference sequence). Findings and caveats of the study: Expanded clones were, on average, more numerous among CD8+ T cells than CD4+. Partial responders at 0.1-3.0 mg/kg had among the lowest clonal expansion.

This sequence was found in an adult with an advanced solid tumor such as melanoma, head and neck, liver or kidney cancer. This chain connects TRBV5-4 to TRBJ2-1; no clear D gene. The sample in question was CD4+ or CD8+ T cells sorted from blood, obtained in a trial of the OX40 agonist ivuxolimab. CDR3 region: CASSSSGLSYNEQFF. For the CDR3, the DNA is TGTGCCAGCAGCTCCTCGGGCCTCTCATACAATGAGCAGTTCTTC.